This T cell receptor (beta chain) is drawn from a study of identical twins. Study results and limitations: Twins showed weaker excess sharing in their beta out-of-frame sequences. Abundant beta clonotypes from cord blood had fewer insertions, unlike memory repertoires, which showed none.

As concerns this clonotype: Its antigen is undetermined.

CDR3 length equals 19 residues. The V gene's germline CDR1 is SGHAT and CDR2 FQDESV (reference sequence). V dropped 4 bases and J dropped 2; count of bases not matched to a gene: 11. One entry per CDR3 protein, called by TCRdb with MiXCR from the 5' RACE reads. The sample gives 350,000 to 450,000 distinct CDR3 sequences, roughly 18% of which show up once; about 12% is in the top ten. The sample was naive T cells sorted from blood. The source of this sequence is a man aged 45-65 years in good health. The rearrangement uses TRBV11-1 and TRBJ2-6; 10 nucleotides line up with TRBD1. CDR3 sequence (DNA): TGTGCCAGCAGCTCCCGACAGGGGGCCCTTATGACTGGGGCCAACGTCCTGACTTTC. Translating it yields CASSSRQGALMTGANVLTF.